This T cell receptor (beta chain) stems from a study of blood T cell repertoires in COVID-19. Study background: The cDNA or gDNA used as material had been derived from T cells, B-cell-depleted T cells, or PBMCs.

CDR1 and CDR2 (germline): LNHNV, YYDKDF (reference sequence). The V end lost 3 bases, the J end lost 4 bases, and 15 bases lay between the germline ends. The CDR3 consists of 15 residues. Adults between roughly 18 and 90 years of age took part from 24 US areas. Per the original data handling: Using reference gene primer amplification, nucleated cell counts were estimated. Profiling relied on immunoSEQ multiplex PCR, and the TCRdb table lists in-frame clones only, not all of them. V, J and clone size were drawn from that table, and D and trimming were deduced from the DNA. The sample lists some 340,000 clones, about 90% occurring once.

The receptor was isolated from a woman under 40 who had recovered from COVID-19. J is TRBJ1-1 and V is TRBV15, with a possible D match to TRBD1 (5 bases). Source material: PBMCs or T cells enriched from blood (not recorded which). CDR3 protein: CATSRLGGRGTEAFF. CDR3 nucleotide sequence: TGTGCCACCAGCAGGCTGGGAGGAAGGGGCACTGAAGCTTTCTTT.